The rows below give T cell receptor beta chains drawn from one sample of a study of identical twins. TCRdb re-derived calls from the 5' RACE reads in MiXCR, one entry per CDR3 protein. Among approximately 620,000 distinct CDR3 sequences listed, 8.6% were seen once. The sample was also linked to a second study, of yellow fever vaccine responses in identical twins.

The material sequenced was PBMCs. These receptor sequences come from a woman younger than 30 in good health. The CDR3 runs from the conserved cysteine through the conserved F or W. The D gene is left open where the match is weak. Only part of the rows carry a size: once, few, many, or a class if the clone is expanded.

v_gene	j_gene	abundance	d_gene	CDR3nt	CDR3aa
TRBV5-5	TRBJ2-2	-	TRBD1	TGTGCCAGCAGTACAATCCAGGGGGCGCAACCCGGGGAGCTGTTTTTT	CASSTIQGAQPGELFF
TRBV12-3/TRBV12-4	TRBJ1-3	few	-	TGTGCCAGCAGTTTAGCCGGCTACTCTGGAAACACCATATATTTT	CASSLAGYSGNTIYF
TRBV29-1	TRBJ2-1	-	TRBD1	TGCAGCGTTGACGTGACAGGGTTCTACAATGAGCAGTTCTTC	CSVDVTGFYNEQFF
TRBV24-1	TRBJ2-1	-	TRBD2	TGTGCCACCAAGACTAGCGGAGACAATGAGCAGTTCTTC	CATKTSGDNEQFF
TRBV21-1	TRBJ2-7	many	-	TGTGCCAGCGGCAGGCGGATAGTCGAGCAGTACTTC	CASGRRIVEQYF
TRBV7-2	TRBJ2-5	many	-	TGCGCCAGCAGCTTGGATGTGGAGACCCAGTACTTC	CASSLDVETQYF
TRBV19	TRBJ2-7	-	-	TGTGCCAGTAGTATAAGTGGGGGGCTTGATACCTACGAGCAGTACTTC	CASSISGGLDTYEQYF
TRBV5-1	TRBJ1-2	many	-	TGCGCCAGCAGCTTGCATATCCTATCGATAGGTGGCTACACCTTC	CASSLHILSIGGYTF
TRBV29-1	TRBJ2-7	few	-	TGCAGCGTAGAAGGAGGGCAGGGGGAGCAGTACTTC	CSVEGGQGEQYF
TRBV29-1	TRBJ2-7	few	-	TGCAGCGTTGAAGGCCCACTTCCCTACGAGCAGTACTTC	CSVEGPLPYEQYF
TRBV2	TRBJ2-5	-	-	TGTGCCAGCAGTGAAGCGCTTCAGACCCAGTACTTC	CASSEALQTQYF
TRBV24-1	TRBJ2-3	few	-	TGTGCCACCAGTGATTTGACAGGGTTGCAGGATACGCAGTATTTT	CATSDLTGLQDTQYF
TRBV24-1	TRBJ2-3	few	TRBD2	TGTGCCACCAGGGGACTAGCGGGAGGCACAGATACGCAGTATTTT	CATRGLAGGTDTQYF
TRBV27	TRBJ2-2	few	TRBD2	TGTGCCAGCAGTTTTTCAAGACCGGGAGGGACCGGGGAGCTGTTTTTT	CASSFSRPGGTGELFF
TRBV25-1	TRBJ2-1	few	-	TGTGCCAGCAGTGAATTAGGGGGATCTCGACAGGACAACTTTTACAATGAGCAGTTCTTC	CASSELGGSRQDNFYNEQFF
TRBV2	TRBJ2-3	-	TRBD2	TGTGCCAGCAGTGAAGCTGGGCTAGCGGGGGGCACAGATACGCAGTATTTT	CASSEAGLAGGTDTQYF
TRBV6-2/TRBV6-3	TRBJ2-3	-	-	TGTGCCAGCAGTTATTGGGGGTACACAGATACGCAGTATTTT	CASSYWGYTDTQYF
TRBV20-1	TRBJ2-1	-	TRBD2	TGCAGTGCTATCCAACTAGCGCTACCCTACAATGAGCAGTTCTTC	CSAIQLALPYNEQFF
TRBV15	TRBJ1-1	few	-	TGTGCCACCAGCAGCCGGGGGCCCACTGAAGCTTTCTTT	CATSSRGPTEAFF
TRBV3-1	TRBJ2-7	-	-	TGTGCCAGCAGCCATCTGGGGGTCGAGCAGTACTTC	CASSHLGVEQYF
TRBV7-6	TRBJ2-1	-	-	TGTGCCAGCAGCTTAGGTCCCCTAGTCAATGAGCAGTTCTTC	CASSLGPLVNEQFF
TRBV9	TRBJ2-3	few	-	TGTGCCAGCAGCGTACAGGGAACAGATACGCAGTATTTT	CASSVQGTDTQYF
TRBV28	TRBJ2-7	few	-	TGTGCCACTTTGGGTTTTCAACCTTCCCACGCTTACTACGAGCAGTACTTC	CATLGFQPSHAYYEQYF
TRBV27	TRBJ1-5	-	-	TGTGCCAGCAGTTTATATGGGAATAGCAATCAGCCCCAGCATTTT	CASSLYGNSNQPQHF
TRBV18	TRBJ2-3	few	TRBD2	TGTGCCAGCTCGCTCCCCGCTTGGACTAGCGATGAGACGCAGTATTTT	CASSLPAWTSDETQYF
TRBV12-3/TRBV12-4	TRBJ1-5	-	-	TGTGCCAGCAGTTTTTCCTTGAGTTTTCAGCCCCAGCATTTT	CASSFSLSFQPQHF
TRBV12-5	TRBJ2-5	few	-	TGTGCTAGTGCAGCCGGAATGGGGGGAGGAGAGACCCAGTACTTC	CASAAGMGGGETQYF
TRBV12-3/TRBV12-4	TRBJ1-6	-	-	TGTGCCAGCAGTTTATCATTGGATGGGGACCTCCACTTT	CASSLSLDGDLHF
TRBV12-3/TRBV12-4	TRBJ1-2	many	-	TGTGCCAGCAGTGTGGACGGGAACTATGGCTACACCTTC	CASSVDGNYGYTF
TRBV9	TRBJ2-1	many	-	TGTGCCAGCAGCCCAGGGGGGGGCAGGGGGACGGATGAGCAGTTCTTC	CASSPGGGRGTDEQFF
TRBV6-1	TRBJ2-6	many	-	TGTGCCAGCAGTGTGTCAGACTCTGGGGCCAACGTCCTGACTTTC	CASSVSDSGANVLTF
TRBV6-5	TRBJ2-5	-	-	TGTGCCAGCAGTTACTTCGGGGACTCAGGGGAGACCCAGTACTTC	CASSYFGDSGETQYF
TRBV12-3/TRBV12-4	TRBJ2-5	-	TRBD2	TGTGCCAGCAGTTACACCGGGACTAGCTTTCGGGAGACCCAGTACTTC	CASSYTGTSFRETQYF
TRBV9	TRBJ2-4	few	-	TGTGCCAGCAGCGTAGCAGCCGGAGGGGGAGTGGGCATTCAGTACTTC	CASSVAAGGGVGIQYF
TRBV7-9	TRBJ2-3	-	-	TGTGCCAGCAGCTTATCTTCGGCAATAGCCACAGATACGCAGTATTTT	CASSLSSAIATDTQYF
TRBV20-1	TRBJ2-7	-	TRBD1	TGCAGGCCGGGACAGGGTGTAGACGAGCAGTACTTC	CRPGQGVDEQYF
TRBV20-1	TRBJ2-4	few	-	TGCAGTGCCCAGGCGGACGCGGCCAAAAACATTCAGTACTTC	CSAQADAAKNIQYF
TRBV12-3/TRBV12-4	TRBJ1-2	few	-	TGTGCCAGCAGTCCCGGGCCCCGTCCAGCCTATGGCTACACCTTC	CASSPGPRPAYGYTF
TRBV6-5	TRBJ2-7	-	-	TGTGCCAGCGGAGTCGGCCCGGGGCAGCAGTACTTC	CASGVGPGQQYF
TRBV11-2	TRBJ1-4	many	-	TGTGCCAGCAGCTTAGTGGGTGCAACTAATGAAAAACTGTTTTTT	CASSLVGATNEKLFF
TRBV12-3/TRBV12-4	TRBJ1-2	few	-	TGTGCCAGCAGTTTAGGGATGAGCAGGCCTATTGGCTACACCTTC	CASSLGMSRPIGYTF
TRBV20-1	TRBJ2-5	few	TRBD2	TGCAGTGCTAGAGATCGGAGACTAGCGGGAGAGACCCAGTACTTC	CSARDRRLAGETQYF
TRBV7-9	TRBJ2-1	few	TRBD1	TGTGCCAGCAGCCTTTTTGGGCAGGGGGTAATCGATGAGCAGTTCTTC	CASSLFGQGVIDEQFF
TRBV9	TRBJ2-7	few	TRBD1	TGTGCCAGCAGCGGACAGGGGAACTACGAGCAGTACTTC	CASSGQGNYEQYF